This TCR beta chain was recovered during a study of cytomegalovirus exposure and HLA in healthy donors. V was shortened by 1 base and J by 1 base, with 11 bases between the two germline ends. The CDR3 extends over 16 amino acids. CDR1 and CDR2 (germline): SGHVS, FQNEAQ. Study-wide points: It was reported that TCR beta sequences correctly inferred the HLA-A and HLA-B alleles for most subjects. In a later analysis, parvovirus B19, influenza, CMV and Epstein-Barr virus appeared linked to several top co-occurrence clusters. Within the data, a cluster of highly shared sequence variants was likely a sequencing artifact.

Comment on this clone: Its target is not known.

Both 60 Vbeta primers and 13 Jbeta primers went into the PCR. This table comes from immunoSEQ multiplex PCR, and its TCRdb copy is limited to in-frame clones, with some not included. The table lists under 40,000 clones, 75% to 85% of them singletons, with under 6.5% in the top ten. The source of this sequence is a male donor in good health and CMV-seronegative. The rearrangement links TRBV7-8 to TRBJ1-5, with D possibly matching TRBD1 (5 bases). The specimen was PBMCs. CDR3 residues: CASSLVRDFSNQPQHF. As DNA, the CDR3 is TGTGCCAGCAGCTTAGTCAGGGACTTCAGCAATCAGCCCCAGCATTTT.